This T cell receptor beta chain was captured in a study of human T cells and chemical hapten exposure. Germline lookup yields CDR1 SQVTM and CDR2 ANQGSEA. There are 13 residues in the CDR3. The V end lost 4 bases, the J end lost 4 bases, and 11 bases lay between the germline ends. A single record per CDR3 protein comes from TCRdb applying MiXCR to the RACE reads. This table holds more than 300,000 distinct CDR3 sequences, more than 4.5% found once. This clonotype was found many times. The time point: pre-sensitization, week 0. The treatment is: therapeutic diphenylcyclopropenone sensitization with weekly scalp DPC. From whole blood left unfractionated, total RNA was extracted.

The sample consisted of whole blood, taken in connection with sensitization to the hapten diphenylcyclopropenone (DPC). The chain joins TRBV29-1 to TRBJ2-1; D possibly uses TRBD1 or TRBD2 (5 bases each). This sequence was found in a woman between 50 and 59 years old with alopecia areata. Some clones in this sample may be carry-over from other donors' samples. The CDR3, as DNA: TGCAGCGTTGTTGGGGGAGCTTACAATGAGCAGTTCTTC. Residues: CSVVGGAYNEQFF.